The entry below gives a single T cell receptor beta chain sequence along with its context. The V gene lost 0 bases and the J gene lost 10 bases, with 26 bases spanning the gap. CDR3 size: 17 residues. Per the germline V gene, CDR1 is SGHDT and CDR2 is YYEEEE. Repertoires were generated with immunoSEQ multiplex PCR, while TCRdb's copy carries only in-frame clones and drops some. The sample records approximately 100,000 clones, roughly four fifths being singletons. This sample stems from a study of control samples from healthy donors and cancer patients. The V and J genes are TRBV5-6 and TRBJ2-7; D is possibly TRBD1 or TRBD2 (5 bases each). The sample was blood. The receptor's source is a man aged 55 to 70 in good health. The CDR3 loop is CASSLGPRDRPFPTQYF. The CDR3 region has the DNA TGTGCCAGCAGCTTGGGTCCCCGGGACCGCCCTTTTCCTACTCAGTACTTC.